Reported below is one TCR beta chain. The sample's time point: pretreatment peripheral blood. The entry originates in a study of PD-L1 blockade in urothelial cancer. The assay was immunoSEQ multiplex PCR, and TCRdb's table has in-frame clones only and misses some. The data contain about 130,000 clones, 65% to 85% of them seen just once; the ten biggest clones take up around 3.2%. J gave up 8 bases and V 2 bases, and 10 bases lay outside the gene matches. Germline V gene sequence: CDR1 GTSNPN, CDR2 SVGIG (reference sequence). The CDR3 runs to 15 residues. Source: PBMCs, taken around atezolizumab (anti-PD-L1) treatment. The sequence was collected from a man between 50 and 59 years old with urothelial cancer. J is TRBJ1-4 and V is TRBV30, with TRBD1 identical over 8 bases. For the CDR3, the DNA is TGTGCCTGGAGTATAACACCGGGACAGGCGGAAAAACTGTTTTTT. Translating gives CAWSITPGQAEKLFF.